This TCR beta chain comes out of a study of regulatory T cells in long-lasting Graves disease. General study findings and limits: TRBV28, TRBJ1-2 and TRBJ2-5 emerged as the favored segments in persistent disease.

This clonotype was seen at least ten times. Its antigen is as yet unknown. The TCR beta library used iRepertoire HTBI primers with Arm-PCR amplification of CDR3. The authors' processing: Detected in the samples were some 68 TRBV and 15 or so TRBJ segments. From the multiplex PCR reads, TCRdb called clonotypes with MiXCR, one entry per CDR3 protein. TCRdb's processing, not the authors', yielded these V and J calls. The sample includes approximately 270,000 distinct CDR3 sequences, around 18% of them seen just once. Time point of the sample: newly diagnosed GD, antithyroid drugs for less than 3 months. From PBMCs, RNA was extracted and then used to make the TCR library. The CDR3 is 15 amino acids. Germline CDR1 reads SGHRS; CDR2 reads YFSETQ. V lost 4 bases, J lost 0 bases, and 11 bases lay in between. This sample was shared with a second study, whose subject was T cells in Graves' hyperthyroidism and ophthalmopathy. Per that paper: TCR CDR3 regions were first amplified by RT-PCR with HTBI primers. Blood samples included most of the expanded thyroid clonotypes exceeding 0.001.

Sequenced material: peripheral blood mononuclear cells (PBMCs), taken at new diagnosis, from a patient treated with antithyroid drugs. This receptor was taken from a woman aged 25 to 39 with Graves disease. The chain employs TRBV5-1 and TRBJ1-3; D is unresolved. The CDR3: CASSVDAFSGNTIYF. CDR3 in DNA: TGCGCCAGCAGCGTGGACGCGTTCTCTGGAAACACCATATATTTT.